Listed here are 2 T cell receptor beta chains from one sample, sequenced in a study of blood T cell repertoires in COVID-19. Clones were read by immunoSEQ multiplex PCR, and TCRdb kept only the in-frame ones, dropping some. The sample yields 410,000 or so clones, around nine tenths seen once. The material sequenced was peripheral blood. The receptors were sampled from a woman in her 40s with COVID-19, enrolled during active disease.

The rearrangement uses TRBV7-9 and TRBJ1-2; the D is unclear. Germline lookup yields CDR1 SEHNR and CDR2 FQNEAQ (reference sequence). V shed 1 base and J shed 0 bases, with 6 bases lying between them. The CDR3 totals 14 residues. In DNA, the CDR3 is TGTGCCAGCAGCTTAGACTACTCTAACTATGGCTACACCTTC. Protein product: CASSLDYSNYGYTF.

V gene TRBV21-1 combines with J gene TRBJ1-2; the D call of TRBD1 is as the table states it, not checked on the DNA. TRBV21-1 is reported as a pseudogene. This CDR3 is 14 amino acids long. The CDR3 spells CASSAPPRVYGYTF. As DNA, the CDR3 is TGTGCCAGCAGCGCCCCCCCCAGGGTTTACGGCTACACCTTC.